This TCR beta chain was recovered during a study of blood T cell repertoires in COVID-19. Study-wide context: From T cells, B-cell-depleted T cells, or PBMCs came the material, which was cDNA or gDNA.

Methods used by the authors: Amplification of reference gene primers provided the estimated nucleated cell counts. Sequencing was performed with immunoSEQ multiplex PCR; in TCRdb, only in-frame clones are kept and a portion is missing. The V and J calls and clone size come from that table; D and trimming were worked out from the DNA. The data show roughly 90,000 clones, with 75% to 85% seen just once and 10% to 13% held by the top ten. This CDR3 spans 13 amino acids. Between the trimmed V and J ends, which lost 1 base and 4 bases, there was a span of 10 bases. The germline V gene encodes CDR1 GTSNPN and CDR2 SVGIG (reference sequence).

The source is a woman between 65 and 79 years old with acute or convalescent COVID-19. Sequencing was performed on peripheral blood. V gene TRBV30 combines with J gene TRBJ1-2, with D possibly TRBD1 on 5 matching bases. CDR3 sequence: CAWSGQGAYGYTF. In DNA form, the CDR3 reads TGTGCCTGGAGTGGGCAGGGTGCCTATGGCTACACCTTC.